This TCR beta chain was found in a study of blood T cell repertoires in COVID-19. Study-wide background: The United States, Italy and Spain were the sources of the acute and convalescent COVID-19 samples. PBMCs, B-cell-depleted T cells, or T cells were the source of the cDNA or gDNA that made up the material.

This clone showed up just once. This CDR3 comprises 15 residues. Germline trimming cut 2 bases from V and 7 bases from J; bases unmatched to any gene: 5. Per the germline V gene, CDR1 is ENHRY and CDR2 is SYGVKD. Under the authors' procedure: It was from reference gene primer amplification that nucleated cell counts were estimated. Data came from immunoSEQ multiplex PCR; TCRdb stores just in-frame clones and leaves some out. The DNA gave D and trimming, while V, J and clone size come from that table. The data hold more than 150,000 clones, with around 75% observed a single time. The gene calls are TRBV10-3 and TRBJ2-1; 10 bases map to TRBD2. The sequence came from a woman of 80 years or more with acute or convalescent COVID-19. The sample consisted of peripheral blood. The CDR3 reads CAISENGSGRNEQFF. As DNA, the CDR3 is TGTGCCATCAGTGAGAATGGTAGCGGGAGGAATGAGCAGTTCTTC.